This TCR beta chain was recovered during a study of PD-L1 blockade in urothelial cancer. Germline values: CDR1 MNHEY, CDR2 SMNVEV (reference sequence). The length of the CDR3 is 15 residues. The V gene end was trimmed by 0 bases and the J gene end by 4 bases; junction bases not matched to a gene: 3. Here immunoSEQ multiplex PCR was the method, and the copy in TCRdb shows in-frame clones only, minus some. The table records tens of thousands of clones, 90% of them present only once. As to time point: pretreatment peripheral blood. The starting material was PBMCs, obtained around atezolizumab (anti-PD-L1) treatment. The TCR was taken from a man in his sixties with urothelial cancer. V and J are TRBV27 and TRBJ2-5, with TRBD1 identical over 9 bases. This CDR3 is CASSLSPGQGETQYF. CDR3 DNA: TGTGCCAGCAGTTTATCACCGGGACAGGGAGAGACCCAGTACTTC.